These 2 T cell receptor beta chains were all obtained from the same sample, sequenced in a study of identical twins' blood T cells. TCRdb fed the 5' RACE reads into MiXCR, producing one record per CDR3 protein. The data contain 350,000 to 400,000 distinct CDR3 sequences, roughly 28% of them seen just once; the ten biggest clones take up 5.5% to 7%. Sequenced sample: PBMCs. The source is a woman aged 18-49 years in good health.

This chain links TRBV20-1 with TRBJ2-3, with D possibly matching TRBD1 (6 bases). CDR1 is DFQATT and CDR2 is SNEGSKA in the germline V gene (reference sequence). Trimming removed 3 bases at V and 6 bases at J, with 13 bases between. This CDR3 is 13 amino acids long. CDR3 protein: CSARFRGRDTQYF. CDR3 coding DNA: TGCAGTGCTAGGTTCAGGGGCCGCGATACGCAGTATTTT.

This clonotype was found a few times. The chain carries TRBV12-3 or TRBV12-4 and TRBJ2-5, with TRBD1 matching 11 bases. CDR3 size: 14 residues. After removal of 4 bases from V and 3 bases from J, the junction contained 1 base not matched to a gene. The CDR3 coding sequence is TGTGCCAGCAGTTCGGGACAGGGGGAAGAGACCCAGTACTTC. Its protein is CASSSGQGEETQYF.